This T cell receptor (beta chain) appears in the sequencing data of a study of vaccination and CD4 T cells after COVID-19. This clonotype was seen more than once but under ten times. No antigen is known for it. CDR1 and CDR2 (germline): MNHNS, SASEGT. V shed 7 bases and J shed 0 bases, with 4 bases lying between them. This CDR3 is 13 amino acids long. An Oncomine TCR Beta short-read assay was used to sequence the DNA from cultured CD4+ T cells. Via MiXCR, TCRdb re-called the PCR reads, giving one row per CDR3 protein. The sample has 13,000 or so distinct CDR3 sequences, about 30% seen once. Treatment indicated: roughly 10-day PBMC culture with coronavirus spike peptide pools or control peptides (ViraFEST assay). Dates of PCR positivity, March to December 2020, preceded the US Alpha, Beta and Delta variants.

The chain uses TRBV6-1 and TRBJ2-6; D is undetermined. Sequencing input: CD4+ T cells from blood, cultured in vitro. The TCR was taken from a human donor who had recovered from COVID-19. CDR3 in amino acids: CASTDSGANVLTF. As DNA, the CDR3 is TGTGCCAGCACCGACTCTGGGGCCAACGTCCTGACTTTC.